These T cell receptor beta chains were read from a single sample in a study of T-cell memory formation after mild COVID-19. TCRdb independently ran MiXCR on the 5' RACE reads; one entry per CDR3 protein. The sample includes some 210,000 distinct CDR3 sequences, about 16% of them seen just once. The sample was PBMCs or a T cell subset sorted from them (not recorded which). These receptors all stem from an adult woman who had mild COVID-19 (a few samples of this study predate the infection). Cell type and time point are not known. Both conserved end residues are part of each CDR3. Each record gives: J gene, clone size, D gene, V gene, CDR3 protein, CDR3 DNA. The D gene is left open where the match is weak. Clone size is given for some rows only: seen once, a few or many times, or a class if the clone is expanded.

TRBJ2-3	NA	NA	TRBV24-1	CATSPTYTDTQYF	TGTGCCACCAGTCCCACCTACACAGATACGCAGTATTTT
TRBJ2-1	few	NA	TRBV14	CASSEQTRSEQFF	TGTGCCAGCAGTGAACAGACTAGAAGTGAGCAGTTCTTC
TRBJ1-5	few	NA	TRBV6-1	CASSEFNGQPQHF	TGTGCCAGCAGTGAATTCAATGGGCAGCCCCAGCATTTT
TRBJ2-4	few	NA	TRBV9	CASSPRSGDIAKNIQYF	TGTGCCAGCAGCCCCCGGAGTGGAGATATAGCCAAAAACATTCAGTACTTC
TRBJ2-3	few	TRBD2	TRBV7-3	CASSLAVLSGSADTQYF	TGTGCCAGCAGCTTAGCGGTCCTTAGCGGGAGCGCAGATACGCAGTATTTT
TRBJ1-1	NA	NA	TRBV3-1	CASSHPGDRRAFF	TGTGCCAGCAGCCACCCGGGCGACAGACGGGCTTTCTTT
TRBJ1-1	NA	TRBD1	TRBV5-1	CASRRGQTEAFF	TGCGCCAGCAGGAGGGGGCAAACTGAAGCTTTCTTT
TRBJ2-7	many	NA	TRBV4-1	CASSQEGSGALYEQYF	TGCGCCAGCAGCCAAGAGGGGTCAGGCGCCCTTTACGAGCAGTACTTC
TRBJ2-2	many	NA	TRBV12-5	CASGLGPMNTGELFF	TGTGCTAGTGGTTTGGGACCCATGAACACCGGGGAGCTGTTTTTT
TRBJ2-7	NA	NA	TRBV19	CASRTDTTSYEQYF	TGTGCCAGTAGGACAGACACGACGTCCTACGAGCAGTACTTC
TRBJ1-1	NA	NA	TRBV30	CAWSSSGGTEAFF	TGTGCCTGGAGTTCGTCAGGAGGCACTGAAGCTTTCTTT
TRBJ1-2	few	NA	TRBV29-1	CSACREANYGYTF	TGCAGCGCATGCCGGGAAGCTAACTATGGCTACACCTTC
TRBJ2-1	once	TRBD2	TRBV7-8	CASSAGGFNEQFF	TGTGCCAGCTCCGCGGGGGGGTTCAATGAGCAGTTCTTC
TRBJ1-2	few	NA	TRBV5-1	CASSIEDFYGYTF	TGCGCCAGCAGCATAGAGGATTTCTATGGCTACACCTTC
TRBJ2-1	NA	NA	TRBV24-1	CATSDLRGDYLNEQFF	TGTGCCACCAGTGACCTCCGGGGTGACTATCTCAATGAGCAGTTCTTC
TRBJ2-2	NA	TRBD2	TRBV6-4	CASTPGGTGELFF	TGTGCCAGCACTCCGGGGGGAACCGGGGAGCTGTTTTTT
TRBJ1-2	few	NA	TRBV6-2/TRBV6-3	CASKTAFYGYTF	TGTGCCAGCAAAACGGCGTTCTATGGCTACACCTTC
TRBJ1-2	few	NA	TRBV19	CASNIDNGVGGYTF	TGTGCCAGTAATATAGATAACGGCGTGGGGGGCTACACCTTC
TRBJ2-4	few	NA	TRBV18	CASSPLRLDSKNIQYF	TGTGCCAGCTCACCCCTTAGACTAGACTCCAAAAACATTCAGTACTTC
TRBJ2-3	many	TRBD2	TRBV20-1	CSASLAGGRTDTQYF	TGCAGTGCTTCACTAGCGGGGGGTCGCACAGATACGCAGTATTTT
TRBJ1-5	once	NA	TRBV2	CASNGGGEGQPQHF	TGTGCCAGCAATGGAGGGGGTGAGGGGCAGCCCCAGCATTTT
TRBJ1-1	few	NA	TRBV7-2	CASSLGSGGNTEAFF	TGTGCCAGCAGCTTAGGGTCGGGGGGGAACACTGAAGCTTTCTTT
TRBJ1-2	NA	NA	TRBV4-2	CASSQDPGARDGYTF	TGTGCCAGCAGCCAAGATCCAGGGGCAAGGGATGGCTACACCTTC
TRBJ2-7	NA	NA	TRBV7-2	CASSHIGAQSYEQYF	TGTGCCAGCAGCCACATCGGGGCCCAGTCCTACGAGCAGTACTTC
TRBJ2-5	NA	TRBD2	TRBV7-2	CASRRTSGSLQETQYF	TGTGCCAGCAGACGGACTAGCGGGAGTCTTCAAGAGACCCAGTACTTC
TRBJ2-5	NA	NA	TRBV5-1	CASSAGQETQYF	TGCGCCAGCAGCGCGGGCCAAGAGACCCAGTACTTC
TRBJ2-3	NA	NA	TRBV5-1	CASSQSQGIDTQYF	TGCGCCAGCAGCCAATCACAGGGAATCGATACGCAGTATTTT
TRBJ1-1	few	NA	TRBV29-1	CSVCQGGFGTEAFF	TGCAGCGTTTGCCAGGGTGGATTCGGCACTGAAGCTTTCTTT
TRBJ2-1	NA	TRBD2	TRBV5-6	CASSPGLAGGPYNEQFF	TGTGCCAGCAGCCCGGGACTAGCGGGAGGGCCCTACAATGAGCAGTTCTTC
TRBJ2-4	many	NA	TRBV5-1	CASSQTGENIQYF	TGCGCCAGCAGCCAAACAGGCGAAAACATTCAGTACTTC
TRBJ2-7	NA	TRBD2	TRBV27	CASRTSGGYEQYF	TGTGCCAGCCGGACTAGCGGGGGCTACGAGCAGTACTTC
TRBJ1-2	many	TRBD1	TRBV5-1	CASSSTGGNYGYTF	TGCGCCAGCAGCTCCACAGGGGGAAACTATGGCTACACCTTC
TRBJ1-1	NA	TRBD1	TRBV20-1	CSARFTGGWTEAFF	TGCAGTGCTAGATTTACAGGGGGATGGACTGAAGCTTTCTTT
TRBJ2-3	NA	NA	TRBV6-2/TRBV6-3	CASSYEVPSDTQYF	TGTGCCAGCAGTTACGAAGTCCCTTCGGATACGCAGTATTTT
TRBJ1-1	NA	NA	TRBV12-3/TRBV12-4	CASSPWDSSEAFF	TGTGCCAGCAGCCCCTGGGACTCTTCTGAAGCTTTCTTT
TRBJ2-2	NA	NA	TRBV5-6	CASSSGPNTGELFF	TGTGCCAGCAGTTCCGGACCGAACACCGGGGAGCTGTTTTTT
TRBJ1-1	NA	NA	TRBV6-1	CASGISNTEAFF	TGTGCCAGTGGAATCTCTAACACTGAAGCTTTCTTT
TRBJ2-7	many	NA	TRBV7-2	CASSLGRSSYEQYF	TGTGCCAGCAGCTTAGGTCGTAGCTCCTACGAGCAGTACTTC
TRBJ2-3	few	TRBD2	TRBV24-1	CATSDSGTSGPTDTQYF	TGTGCCACCAGTGACTCCGGGACTAGCGGTCCCACAGATACGCAGTATTTT
TRBJ2-4	few	NA	TRBV15	CATSSETGSNIQYF	TGTGCCACCAGCAGTGAAACAGGGTCCAACATTCAGTACTTC
TRBJ1-5	NA	NA	TRBV28	CASSDRNQPQHF	TGTGCCAGCAGTGACCGTAATCAGCCCCAGCATTTT
TRBJ2-1	NA	NA	TRBV20-1	CSAMDFSNEQFF	TGCAGTGCCATGGACTTCTCCAATGAGCAGTTCTTC
TRBJ1-1	NA	NA	TRBV3-1	CASSQDQRVSEAFF	TGTGCCAGCAGCCAAGATCAGAGGGTTTCTGAAGCTTTCTTT
TRBJ2-5	few	NA	TRBV6-1	CASSPMTGGQETQYF	TGTGCCAGCAGTCCCATGACAGGAGGACAAGAGACCCAGTACTTC
TRBJ1-1	NA	NA	TRBV5-1	CASSLATGILNTEAFF	TGCGCCAGCAGCTTGGCCACAGGGATTTTGAACACTGAAGCTTTCTTT
TRBJ2-3	few	NA	TRBV7-8	CASSHQRGGGTDTQYF	TGTGCCAGCAGCCACCAGAGGGGGGGCGGCACAGATACGCAGTATTTT
TRBJ1-1	few	NA	TRBV4-3	CASSHRMGATFGAFF	TGCGCCAGCAGCCACCGAATGGGGGCAACTTTTGGAGCTTTCTTT
TRBJ1-1	few	NA	TRBV30	CAWSVAEMEAFF	TGTGCCTGGAGTGTAGCGGAGATGGAAGCTTTCTTT
TRBJ2-3	NA	NA	TRBV2	CASSDVLVSGPTDTQYF	TGTGCCAGCAGTGATGTCCTCGTTAGCGGACCCACAGATACGCAGTATTTT
TRBJ1-2	many	NA	TRBV12-3/TRBV12-4	CASSPGQFSNYGYTF	TGTGCCAGCAGTCCAGGACAGTTTTCTAACTATGGCTACACCTTC
TRBJ1-1	NA	NA	TRBV5-1	CASSFLQGEAFF	TGCGCCAGCAGCTTTTTACAGGGTGAAGCTTTCTTT
TRBJ2-2	NA	NA	TRBV5-5	CASSLLVSGELFF	TGTGCCAGCAGCTTACTAGTTAGCGGGGAGCTGTTTTTT
TRBJ2-3	NA	TRBD2	TRBV7-2	CASSFGGGTSDTQYF	TGTGCCAGCAGCTTTGGGGGAGGGACCTCAGATACGCAGTATTTT
TRBJ1-1	NA	NA	TRBV7-2	CASSPPRKTQAFF	TGTGCCAGCAGCCCCCCCAGGAAGACTCAAGCTTTCTTT
TRBJ2-3	few	NA	TRBV7-9	CASSSTTGTGTDTQYF	TGTGCCAGCAGCTCCACCACAGGGACTGGAACAGATACGCAGTATTTT
TRBJ2-1	NA	NA	TRBV5-1	CASDAGTWNNEQFF	TGCGCCAGCGACGCGGGGACTTGGAACAATGAGCAGTTCTTC
TRBJ1-2	NA	TRBD1	TRBV5-4	CASSLAGTGVDGYTF	TGTGCCAGCAGCTTGGCCGGGACAGGGGTGGATGGCTACACCTTC
TRBJ2-7	few	NA	TRBV7-3	CASSLIGGGASYEQYF	TGTGCCAGCAGCTTAATTGGAGGGGGGGCCTCCTACGAGCAGTACTTC
TRBJ2-3	many	TRBD1	TRBV20-1	CSAWTGTGTDTQYF	TGCAGTGCCTGGACCGGGACAGGCACAGATACGCAGTATTTT
TRBJ2-1	few	TRBD2	TRBV9	CASSGPSAGGYNEQFF	TGTGCCAGCAGCGGACCCTCTGCGGGGGGTTACAATGAGCAGTTCTTC